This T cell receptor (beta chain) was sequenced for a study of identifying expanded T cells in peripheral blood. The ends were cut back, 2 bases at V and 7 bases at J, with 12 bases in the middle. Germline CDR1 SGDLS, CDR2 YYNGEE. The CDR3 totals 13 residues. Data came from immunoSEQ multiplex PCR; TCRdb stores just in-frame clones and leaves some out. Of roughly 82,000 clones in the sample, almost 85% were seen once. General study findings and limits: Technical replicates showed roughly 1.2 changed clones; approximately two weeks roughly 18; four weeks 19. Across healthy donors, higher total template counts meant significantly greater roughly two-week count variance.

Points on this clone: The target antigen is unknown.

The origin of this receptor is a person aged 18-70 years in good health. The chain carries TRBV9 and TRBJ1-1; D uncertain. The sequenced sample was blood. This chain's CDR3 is CASSVSQAGEAFF. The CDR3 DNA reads TGTGCCAGCAGCGTGAGCCAGGCCGGTGAAGCTTTCTTT.